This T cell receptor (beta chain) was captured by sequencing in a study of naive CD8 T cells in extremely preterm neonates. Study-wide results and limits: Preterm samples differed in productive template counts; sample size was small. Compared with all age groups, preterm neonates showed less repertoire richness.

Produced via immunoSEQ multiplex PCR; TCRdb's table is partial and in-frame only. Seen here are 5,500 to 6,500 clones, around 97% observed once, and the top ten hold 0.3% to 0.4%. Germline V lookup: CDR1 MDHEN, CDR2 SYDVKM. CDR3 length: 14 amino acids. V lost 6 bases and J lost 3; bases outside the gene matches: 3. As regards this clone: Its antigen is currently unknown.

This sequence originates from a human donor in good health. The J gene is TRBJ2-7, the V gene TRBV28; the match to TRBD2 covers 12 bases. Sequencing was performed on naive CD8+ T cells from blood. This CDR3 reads CASRLLAGGYEQYF. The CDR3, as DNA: TGTGCCAGCAGGCTACTAGCGGGGGGCTACGAGCAGTACTTC.